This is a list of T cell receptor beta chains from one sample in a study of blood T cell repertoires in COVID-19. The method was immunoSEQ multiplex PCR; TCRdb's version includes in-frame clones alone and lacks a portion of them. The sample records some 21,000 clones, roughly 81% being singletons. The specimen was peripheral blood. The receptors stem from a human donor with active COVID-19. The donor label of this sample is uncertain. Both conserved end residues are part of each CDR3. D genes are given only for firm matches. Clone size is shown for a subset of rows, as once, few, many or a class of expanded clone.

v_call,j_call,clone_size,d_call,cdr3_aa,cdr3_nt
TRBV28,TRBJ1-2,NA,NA,CASSLTRDYGYTF,TGTGCCAGCAGTTTAACCAGGGACTATGGCTACACCTTC
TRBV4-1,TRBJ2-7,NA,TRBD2,CASSRGGLAGVMSEQYF,TGCGCCAGCAGCCGGGGGGGACTAGCGGGAGTTATGTCCGAGCAGTACTTC
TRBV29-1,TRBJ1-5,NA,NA,CSVALGVNQPQHF,TGCAGCGTTGCGCTTGGAGTCAATCAGCCCCAGCATTTT
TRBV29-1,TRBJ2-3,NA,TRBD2,CSAISSGGEQYF,TGCAGCGCCATCTCTAGCGGGGGCGAGCAGTATTTT
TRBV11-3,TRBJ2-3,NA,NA,CASNKGRHISTDTQYF,TGTGCCAGCAACAAGGGGCGGCACATCAGCACAGATACGCAGTATTTT
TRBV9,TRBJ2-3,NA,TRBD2,CASSRGPTSGSYTQYF,TGTGCCAGCAGCCGGGGGCCCACTAGCGGGAGTTATACGCAGTATTTT
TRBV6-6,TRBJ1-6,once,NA,CASSPQGLFSPLHF,TGTGCCAGCAGTCCACAGGGTCTCTTTTCACCCCTCCACTTT
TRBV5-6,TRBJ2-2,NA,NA,CASSWTESYTGELFF,TGTGCCAGCAGCTGGACAGAGAGCTACACCGGGGAGCTGTTTTTT
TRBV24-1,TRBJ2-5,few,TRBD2,CATTGRSGKETQYF,TGTGCCACCACCGGGCGTAGCGGGAAAGAGACCCAGTACTTC
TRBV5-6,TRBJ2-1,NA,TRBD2,CASSSGLAYEQFF,TGTGCCAGCAGCTCCGGACTAGCGTATGAGCAGTTCTTC
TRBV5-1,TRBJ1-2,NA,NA,CASRPGRADGYTF,TGCGCCAGCCGACCAGGCAGGGCAGATGGCTACACCTTC
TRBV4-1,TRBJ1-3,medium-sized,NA,CASSQDWGGQGNTIYF,TGCGCCAGCAGCCAAGATTGGGGGGGGCAGGGAAACACCATATATTTT
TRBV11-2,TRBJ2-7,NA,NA,CASSFRGAYEQYF,TGTGCCAGCAGCTTCAGGGGGGCCTACGAGCAGTACTTC
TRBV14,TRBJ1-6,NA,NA,CASSQFEAAGSPLHF,TGTGCCAGCAGCCAATTTGAGGCTGCTGGTTCACCCCTCCACTTT
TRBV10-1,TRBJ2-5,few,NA,CASRHNLDSPYQETQYF,TGCGCCAGCAGGCACAACCTCGACAGCCCGTACCAAGAGACCCAGTACTTC